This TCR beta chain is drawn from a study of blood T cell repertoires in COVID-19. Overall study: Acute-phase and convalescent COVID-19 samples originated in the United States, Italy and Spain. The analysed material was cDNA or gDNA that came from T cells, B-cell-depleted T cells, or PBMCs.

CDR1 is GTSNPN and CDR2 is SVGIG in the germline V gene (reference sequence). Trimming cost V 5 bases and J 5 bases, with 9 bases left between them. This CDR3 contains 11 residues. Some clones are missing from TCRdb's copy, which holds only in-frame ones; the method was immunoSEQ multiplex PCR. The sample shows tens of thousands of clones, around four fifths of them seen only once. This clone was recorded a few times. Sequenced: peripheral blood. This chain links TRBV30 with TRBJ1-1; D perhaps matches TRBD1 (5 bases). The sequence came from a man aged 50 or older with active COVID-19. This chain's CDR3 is CAWADRTEAFF. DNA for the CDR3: TGTGCCTGGGCTGACAGAACTGAAGCTTTCTTT.